This passage covers 26 T cell receptor beta chains from one sample sequenced in a study of control samples from healthy donors and cancer patients. Assay: immunoSEQ multiplex PCR; the TCRdb copy retains only in-frame clones and omits some. The sample has approximately 170,000 clones, more than 85% seen once. Specimen: blood. The source is a woman aged 25 to 39 in good health.

This chain uses TRBV6-5 with TRBJ2-5, with D perhaps matching TRBD1 or TRBD2 (5 bases each). The CDR3 runs 16 residues. Germline V gene data show CDR1 as MNHEY and CDR2 as SVGAGI. V lost 2 bases and J lost 5, with 18 bases in between. Here the CDR3 DNA reads TGTGCCAGCAGTTACCCCGGGGATCCCTCAGGGGAGACCCAGTACTTC. Its translation is CASSYPGDPSGETQYF.

The chain carries TRBV7-9 and TRBJ2-7; 9 bases align to TRBD2. V dropped 1 base and J dropped 4; count of bases not matched to a gene: 5. The CDR3 consists of 15 residues. The germline CDR1 and CDR2 sequences are SEHNR and FQNEAQ (reference sequence). The CDR3 loop reads CASSLVPSGTYEQYF. DNA for the CDR3: TGTGCCAGCAGCTTAGTTCCTAGCGGGACGTACGAGCAGTACTTC.

J is TRBJ1-2 and V is TRBV5-5; D ambiguous. Germline values: CDR1 SGHKS, CDR2 YYEKEE (reference sequence). Trimming pared 0 bases from V and 7 bases from J, leaving 19 bases between. The CDR3 is 16 residues long. The CDR3 DNA reads as TGTGCCAGCAGCTTGGGTACTGGAGGAGGAAAGGGTGGCTACACCTTC. This codes for CASSLGTGGGKGGYTF.

Here the CDR3 DNA reads TGTGCCAGCAGCTTGGGCAGGGCAGATACGCAGTATTTT. This translates into CASSLGRADTQYF. This rearrangement joins TRBV5-5 to TRBJ2-3; D is perhaps TRBD1 (5 bases). This CDR3 contains 13 residues. V shed 0 bases and J shed 4 bases, with 6 bases lying between them. The germline gives CDR1 SGHKS, CDR2 YYEKEE (reference sequence).

This chain joins TRBV7-9 and TRBJ1-1; possibly TRBD1 for D (5 bases). Germline loops: CDR1 SEHNR, CDR2 FQNEAQ (reference sequence). The CDR3 is 13 residues long. V shed 5 bases and J shed 1 base, with 8 bases lying between them. The CDR3 DNA sequence: TGTGCCAGCAGCCCACAGGCGAACACTGAAGCTTTCTTT. Amino acids: CASSPQANTEAFF.

This chain joins TRBV12-3 or TRBV12-4 and TRBJ2-2; D tentatively fits TRBD1 or TRBD2 (5 bases each). V was shortened by 7 bases and J by 7 bases, with 13 bases between the two germline ends. This CDR3 spans 13 amino acids. The CDR3 region is CASISWGIGELFF. The CDR3 DNA reads TGTGCCAGCATCTCGTGGGGGATCGGGGAGCTGTTTTTT.

In its sample, this clone was seen a few times. The chain carries TRBV6-1 and TRBJ2-7, with TRBD1 as a possible D gene (6 bases). The CDR3 is made up of 15 amino acids. V lost 2 bases and J lost 5, with 16 bases in between. CDR1 and CDR2 from the germline V gene are MNHNS and SASEGT. The CDR3 loop is CASSEWGPGVDEQYF. CDR3 in DNA: TGTGCCAGCAGTGAATGGGGGCCCGGGGTCGACGAGCAGTACTTC.

This chain links TRBV7-2 with TRBJ2-5; D is undetermined. The CDR3 runs to 14 residues. Per the germline V gene, CDR1 is SGHTA and CDR2 is FQGNSA. V was clipped by 1 base and J by 1 base, with 7 bases between them. DNA for the CDR3: TGTGCCAGCAGCTTAGGACCAGGCCAAGAGACCCAGTACTTC. Translating gives CASSLGPGQETQYF. Supplemented by reference TRBV7-2 and TRBJ2-5, the full variable domain reads GAGVSQSPSNKVTEKGKDVELRCDPISGHTALYWYRQSLGQGLEFLIYFQGNSAPDKSGLPSDRFSAERTGGSVSTLTIQRTQQEDSAVYLCASSLGPGQETQYFGPGTRLLVL.

As to this clone: Germline and junction disagree at one end, which may indicate a read error. The chain has TRBV6-5 and TRBJ2-2; D perhaps matches TRBD2 (5 bases). The CDR3 spans 14 residues. Germline assignment: CDR1 MNHEY and CDR2 SVGAGI. The CDR3 DNA reads TGTGCCAGCAGTAAGGACCCTCCACACCGGGGAGCTGTTTTT. As protein: CASSKDPPHRGAVF.

J is TRBJ1-2 and V is TRBV7-9, with D unresolved. This CDR3 contains 13 residues. The ends were cut back, 1 base at V and 5 bases at J, with 8 bases in the middle. Germline V gene sequence: CDR1 SEHNR, CDR2 FQNEAQ (reference sequence). The CDR3 region is CASSLGSGYGYTF. In nucleotides, the CDR3 is TGTGCCAGCAGCTTAGGTAGCGGGTATGGCTACACCTTC.

The rearrangement uses TRBV11-3 and TRBJ2-6; D is perhaps TRBD1 (6 bases). The CDR3 runs to 19 residues. Trimming pared 0 bases from V and 4 bases from J, leaving 19 bases between. Germline CDR1 is SGHNT and CDR2 is YENEEA. The CDR3 reads CASSLETGFNYSGANVLTF. The CDR3 DNA reads TGTGCCAGCAGCTTAGAGACAGGTTTTAACTACTCCGGGGCCAACGTCCTGACTTTC.

The chain is built from TRBV27 and TRBJ2-7, with D possibly being TRBD2 (6 bases). Germline CDR1 is MNHEY and CDR2 is SMNVEV (reference sequence). This CDR3 is 15 amino acids long. With 0 bases removed from V and 2 bases from J, the gap between germline ends came to 11 bases. The CDR3 coding sequence is TGTGCCAGCAGTTTATCGGGGGGATCCCCCTACGAGCAGTACTTC. Translated: CASSLSGGSPYEQYF.

As to this clone: The sample contains more than one DNA sequence encoding this CDR3. CDR3 protein: CSAKRDTQYF. The DNA of the CDR3 is TGCAGTGCGAAGAGGGATACGCAGTATTTT. V usage is TRBV20-1 and J usage is TRBJ2-3; D is ambiguous. With 6 bases removed from V and 6 bases from J, the gap between germline ends came to 7 bases. The CDR3 is 10 residues long. Germline assignment: CDR1 DFQATT and CDR2 SNEGSKA (reference sequence).

Concerning this clone: The sample has other DNA sequences that encode this CDR3 too. The chain carries TRBV30 and TRBJ2-5; the D gene is possibly TRBD2 (5 bases). The length of the CDR3 is 11 residues. Deletions cut 2 bases from V and 5 bases from J, with 6 bases between. Germline V gives CDR1 GTSNPN, CDR2 SVGIG (reference sequence). The CDR3 DNA is TGTGCCTGGAGTTCGGGGGAGACCCAGTACTTC. Protein: CAWSSGETQYF.

The rearrangement links TRBV11-2 to TRBJ2-4, with D perhaps TRBD1 (6 bases). CDR3 length: 13 residues. Trimming took 5 bases from V and 8 from J, leaving 13 bases between them. The germline gives CDR1 SGHAT, CDR2 FQNNGV. The CDR3 loop is CASSLQGEYIQYF. The CDR3 region has the DNA TGTGCCAGCAGCCTACAGGGAGAGTACATTCAGTACTTC.

V is TRBV5-1 and J is TRBJ2-5; 11 bases align to TRBD1. The ends lost 0 bases at V and 5 bases at J; junction bases unmatched: 3. Looked up from germline, CDR1 is SGHRS and CDR2 is YFSETQ. This CDR3 comprises 15 residues. The CDR3 nucleotides read TGCGCCAGCAGCTTGGTGGACAGGGGGCTTGAGACCCAGTACTTC. Its protein is CASSLVDRGLETQYF.

The chain couples TRBV6-4 to TRBJ1-6, with D unclear. From germline, CDR1 is MRHNA and CDR2 SNTAGT. V gave up 4 bases and J gave up 0 bases, with 10 bases separating them. The CDR3 runs to 16 residues. This chain's CDR3 is CASSGGWSSYNSPLHF. In DNA, the CDR3 is TGTGCCAGCAGTGGAGGTTGGAGCTCCTATAATTCACCCCTCCACTTT.

The chain joins TRBV24-1 to TRBJ2-3, with 10 bases aligning to TRBD2. In germline, CDR1 is KGHDR, CDR2 SFDVKD. The CDR3 runs to 20 residues. Trimming removed 9 bases from V and 5 bases from J; junction bases left unmatched: 25. The CDR3 DNA is TGTGCCACCTTTTGGCCCCCCAGGAAGTTGACTCTAGCGGGAGTAGATACGCAGTATTTT. Its translation: CATFWPPRKLTLAGVDTQYF.

J is TRBJ2-3 and V is TRBV6-4; TRBD2 aligns across 8 bases. There are 15 residues in the CDR3. Germline assignment: CDR1 MRHNA and CDR2 SNTAGT. Unmatched junction bases numbered 3, after V lost 0 bases and J lost 4 bases. In DNA, the CDR3 is TGTGCCAGCAGTGACTCGGGACTAGTTGCAGATACGCAGTATTTT. As protein: CASSDSGLVADTQYF.

CDR3: CASSLQGSLYGYTF. As DNA, the CDR3 is TGTGCCAGCAGCCTACAGGGGAGCCTCTACGGCTACACCTTC. The V and J genes are TRBV7-9 and TRBJ1-2; 7 nucleotides agree with TRBD1. Germline trimming cut 5 bases from V and 8 bases from J; bases unmatched to any gene: 11. Looked up from germline, CDR1 is SEHNR and CDR2 is FQNEAQ (reference sequence). CDR3 length: 14 amino acids.

To note about this clone: Other DNA sequences in this sample translate to the same CDR3. This chain uses TRBV18 with TRBJ1-6, with D uncertain. V lost 4 bases and J 7 bases, leaving 8 bases between the germline ends. The CDR3 is 13 residues long. The germline gives CDR1 KGHSH, CDR2 LQKENI. For the CDR3, the DNA is TGTGCCAGCTCACTCGATTGGAATTCACCCCTCCACTTT. Its translation: CASSLDWNSPLHF.

This chain links TRBV9 with TRBJ2-1, with TRBD2 matching over 11 bases. Germline trimming cut 4 bases from V and 12 bases from J; bases unmatched to any gene: 12. The CDR3 has 15 amino acids. From germline, CDR1 is SGDLS and CDR2 YYNGEE. Written as DNA, the CDR3 is TGTGCCAGCAGCAAAGAGGGTAGCGGGAGGGCCAGGCAGTTCTTC. This codes for CASSKEGSGRARQFF.

The chain's CDR3 is CASSQGPDRSSYEQYF. DNA for the CDR3: TGTGCCAGCAGCCAAGGTCCAGACCGAAGCTCCTACGAGCAGTACTTC. V and J are TRBV4-2 and TRBJ2-7, with D uncertain. Per germline, CDR1 LGHNA and CDR2 YNFKEQ. This CDR3 is built from 16 residues. Between the trimmed V and J ends, which lost 1 base and 0 bases, there was a span of 13 bases.

The J gene is TRBJ2-6, the V gene TRBV30; D call uncertain. CDR1 GTSNPN and CDR2 SVGIG come from the germline V gene (reference sequence). The germline V and J ends were trimmed by 3 bases and 1 base, with 7 bases remaining between them. The CDR3 length is 14 residues. The CDR3 bases are TGTGCCTGGAGCCTGAAATCTGGGGCCAACGTCCTGACTTTC. Its translation: CAWSLKSGANVLTF.

The chain links TRBV7-9 to TRBJ1-5; a weak D match, TRBD1 (5 bases). Germline CDR1 is SEHNR and CDR2 is FQNEAQ (reference sequence). Trimming left V 4 bases short and J 5 bases short, with 9 bases between. The CDR3 runs 13 residues. CDR3: CASSWGVDQPQHF. DNA of the CDR3: TGTGCCAGCAGCTGGGGGGTCGATCAGCCCCAGCATTTT.

In the case of this clone: Distinct nucleotide sequences in the sample also encode this CDR3. V gene TRBV28 combines with J gene TRBJ1-3; TRBD1 is a possible D gene (6 bases). Germline V gives CDR1 MDHEN, CDR2 SYDVKM. Trimming cost V 3 bases and J 4 bases, with 10 bases left between them. This CDR3 has 14 amino acids. CDR3 region: CASSLGGTGNTIYF. The DNA for the CDR3 is TGTGCCAGCAGTTTGGGGGGGACAGGAAACACCATATATTTT.